This T cell receptor beta chain was found in a study of T cell changes during pregnancy in multiple sclerosis. This clone came up once. Germline V lookup: CDR1 SGHAT, CDR2 FQNNGV. The V end was cut by 4 bases, the J end by 0 bases, with 9 bases between. The CDR3 length is 14 residues. The protocol was immunoSEQ multiplex PCR, while the TCRdb copy is restricted to in-frame clones and leaves out a portion. Of tens of thousands of clones in the sample, roughly 93% were seen once. J is TRBJ1-1 and V is TRBV11-2, with no clear D. This clonotype was obtained from a female donor with multiple sclerosis, enrolled in a pregnancy study. This specimen consisted of peripheral blood, obtained in the second trimester of pregnancy. The CDR3, as DNA: TGTGCCAGCAGCTGGGCAGGTCTGAACACTGAAGCTTTCTTT. This sequence encodes CASSWAGLNTEAFF.